This T cell receptor beta chain came from a study of early T cells in non-severe SARS-CoV-2 infection. Turning to the study itself: Alpha and beta chains were unpaired, from unsorted whole-blood bulk RNA.

Attached unique molecular identifiers marked individual cDNA molecules. TCRdb processed the 5' RACE reads anew with MiXCR; each CDR3 protein has one entry. The top ten hold 6.8% of the sample, which has tens of thousands of distinct CDR3 sequences, around 5.6% seen once. This clonotype came up many times. Its antigen is unknown. The CDR3 length is 12 residues. V shed 6 bases and J shed 3 bases, with 9 bases lying between them. Germline V gene lookup returns CDR1 DFQATT and CDR2 SNEGSKA (reference sequence). General study results and limits: VDJdb matching skewed toward anti-spike CD8 responses, missing private and CD4 specificities.

This sequence was found in an adult who was a healthcare worker with PCR-confirmed SARS-CoV-2 infection or an uninfected control (not recorded which). Sequenced: whole blood. The chain combines TRBV20-1 with TRBJ1-5; perhaps TRBD1 as D (5 bases). CDR3 sequence reads: CSAGDLNQPQHF. For the CDR3, the DNA is TGCAGTGCCGGGGACCTCAATCAGCCCCAGCATTTT.